One sample yielded the 9 T cell receptor beta chains listed below, sequenced in a study of cytomegalovirus exposure and HLA in healthy donors. Primers for the PCR totalled 60 Vbeta and 13 Jbeta. TCRdb keeps only in-frame clones here, not all; method: immunoSEQ multiplex PCR. The table includes 80,000 to 95,000 clones, roughly 81% detected once. The sample taken for sequencing was PBMCs. All receptors derive from a young woman in good health and CMV-seronegative.

This chain links TRBV4-2 with TRBJ2-3, with TRBD2 matching over 9 bases. CDR1 and CDR2 (germline): LGHNA, YNFKEQ. The CDR3 extends over 16 amino acids. Trimming cost V 8 bases and J 3 bases; bases outside gene matches: 12. The CDR3 sequence is CASAQREEVVTDTQYF. In DNA, the CDR3 is TGTGCCAGCGCGCAGCGGGAGGAGGTTGTAACAGATACGCAGTATTTT.

This chain connects TRBV5-1 to TRBJ2-5; D is possibly TRBD2 (5 bases). V was shortened by 3 bases and J by 1 base, with 28 bases between the two germline ends. The germline gives CDR1 SGHRS, CDR2 YFSETQ. The CDR3 sequence is 20 residues long. CDR3 in amino acids: CASSSRTTTGVRTVQETQYF. As DNA, the CDR3 is TGCGCCAGCAGCTCGCGCACGACAACCGGAGTCAGGACTGTCCAAGAGACCCAGTACTTC.

The V gene is TRBV2, the J gene TRBJ1-4, with TRBD1 matching over 8 bases. The CDR3 runs to 14 residues. CDR1 SNHLY and CDR2 FYNNEI come from the germline V gene. Unmatched junction bases numbered 10, after V lost 10 bases and J lost 6 bases. The CDR3 DNA reads TGTGCCACCAATGACGGACAGGGACATGAAAAACTGTTTTTT. It specifies CATNDGQGHEKLFF.

The chain joins TRBV18 to TRBJ2-1; tentative D call: TRBD2 (5 bases). Per the germline V gene, CDR1 is KGHSH and CDR2 is LQKENI. The ends were cut back, 0 bases at V and 8 bases at J, with 17 bases in the middle. The CDR3 covers 16 residues. DNA of the CDR3: TGTGCCAGCTCACCACCGAGGGAACGAGGGTCCCATGAGCAGTTCTTC. Translation: CASSPPRERGSHEQFF.

The V and J genes are TRBV19 and TRBJ2-7; D perhaps matches TRBD2 (5 bases). The CDR3 extends over 15 amino acids. Trimming removed 5 bases at V and 1 base at J, with 15 bases between. Germline V gene sequence: CDR1 LNHDA, CDR2 SQIVND (reference sequence). The CDR3 nucleotides are TGTGCCAGTAGTCGAGAGGGTAGTCGATCCTACGAGCAGTACTTC. This sequence encodes CASSREGSRSYEQYF.

The genes are TRBV4-1 and TRBJ1-1; TRBD1 might be the D (5 bases). The V gene lost 4 bases and the J gene lost 11 bases, with 17 bases spanning the gap. Germline V gives CDR1 MGHRA, CDR2 YSYEKL. This CDR3 is built from 13 residues. CDR3 region: CASSPPGMVWAFF. The CDR3 nucleotides read TGCGCCAGCAGCCCGCCAGGGATGGTTTGGGCTTTCTTT.

J is TRBJ2-7 and V is TRBV18, with a tentative D call TRBD2 (5 bases). This CDR3 is 11 amino acids long. CDR1 and CDR2 from the germline V gene are KGHSH and LQKENI. Trimming shortened V by 5 bases and J by 7 bases, and 9 bases separated the two germline ends. CDR3 sequence: CASSTGKEQYF. CDR3 nucleotides: TGTGCCAGCTCAACCGGGAAAGAGCAGTACTTC.

This sequence joins TRBV27 and TRBJ2-5, with TRBD2 identical over 7 bases. In germline, CDR1 is MNHEY, CDR2 SMNVEV (reference sequence). V was pared by 6 bases and J by 2 bases, with 9 bases of the junction left unmatched. The CDR3 totals 15 residues. The CDR3 loop reads CASRSALGLQETQYF. CDR3 nucleotide sequence: TGTGCCAGCAGATCCGCACTGGGACTACAAGAGACCCAGTACTTC.

The gene calls are TRBV7-3 and TRBJ2-5; perhaps TRBD1 as D (5 bases). The CDR3 is 15 residues long. Per the germline V gene, CDR1 is SGHTA and CDR2 is FQGTGA. V was pared by 2 bases and J by 5 bases, with 15 bases between. The CDR3 nucleotides are TGTGCCAGCAGCTTAGGGGTCCAGGGTGCGGAGACCCAGTACTTC. This codes for CASSLGVQGAETQYF.